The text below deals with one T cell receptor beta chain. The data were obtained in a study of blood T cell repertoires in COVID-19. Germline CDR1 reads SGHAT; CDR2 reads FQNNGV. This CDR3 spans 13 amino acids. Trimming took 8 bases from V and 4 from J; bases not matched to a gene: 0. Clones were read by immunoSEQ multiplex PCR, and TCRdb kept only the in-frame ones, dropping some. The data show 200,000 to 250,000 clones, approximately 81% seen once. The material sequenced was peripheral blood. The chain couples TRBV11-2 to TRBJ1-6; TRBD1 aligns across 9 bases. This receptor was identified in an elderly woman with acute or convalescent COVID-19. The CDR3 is CASGTGYNSPLHF. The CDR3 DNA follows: TGTGCCAGCGGGACAGGGTATAATTCACCCCTCCACTTT.